The 26 T cell receptor beta chains presented below share a single source sample, sequenced in a study of blood T cell repertoires in COVID-19. Assay used: immunoSEQ multiplex PCR; TCRdb lists only in-frame clones, some missing. Found here are fewer than 350,000 clones, just over 90% of them singletons; the top ten hold 2.3%. The specimen was PBMCs or T cells enriched from blood (not recorded which). The receptors here all came from a middle-aged woman with acute COVID-19.

CDR3 in DNA: TGTGCCATCAGGGAGAGGGGGCGGAGCTCTGGGGCCAACGTCCTGACTTTC. It translates to CAIRERGRSSGANVLTF. V and J are TRBV10-3 and TRBJ2-6, with TRBD1 identical over 7 bases. The germline V gene has CDR1 ENHRY and CDR2 SYGVKD. This CDR3 region has 17 residues. V was clipped by 6 bases and J by 0 bases; unmatched bases: 8.

The genes are TRBV1 and TRBJ1-2; TRBD1, the D gene given by the table, was not confirmed from the DNA. TRBV1 is a listed pseudogene. This CDR3 is built from 14 residues. CDR3 residues: CTSSHPTGNYGYTF. The CDR3 DNA is TGCACCAGCAGCCACCCGACAGGGAACTATGGCTACACCTTC.

The chain links TRBV5-4 to TRBJ2-7; 9 bases agree with TRBD1. The V and J ends lost 0 bases and 3 bases, in that order; junction bases with no gene match: 4. This CDR3 region has 15 residues. CDR1 and CDR2 from the germline V gene are SGHNT and YYREEE (reference sequence). Here the CDR3 DNA reads TGTGCCAGCAGCTTGGCGGGACAGGGCTACTACGAGCAGTACTTC. This gives the protein CASSLAGQGYYEQYF.

The chain carries TRBV6-5 and TRBJ1-2; D is perhaps TRBD1 (5 bases). V was clipped by 0 bases and J by 1 base, with 6 bases between them. Germline CDR1 is MNHEY and CDR2 is SVGAGI. The CDR3 extends over 14 amino acids. Here the CDR3 reads CASSYSGLNYGYTF. CDR3 nucleotide sequence: TGTGCCAGCAGTTACTCGGGGCTTAACTATGGCTACACCTTC.

The chain combines TRBV4-1 with TRBJ2-1, with TRBD2 matching 11 bases. The CDR3 covers 16 residues. CDR1 and CDR2 from the germline V gene are MGHRA and YSYEKL. Losses at the gene ends were 3 bases for V and 9 bases for J; bases not matched to a gene: 10. DNA of the CDR3: TGCGCCAGCAGCCAGCCCGGGACTAGCGGTCAAGGTGAGCAGTTCTTC. Encoded protein: CASSQPGTSGQGEQFF.

The V gene is TRBV7-2, the J gene TRBJ2-4; 9 positions match TRBD2. Unmatched junction bases numbered 3, after V lost 2 bases and J lost 4 bases. CDR1 SGHTA and CDR2 FQGNSA come from the germline V gene. The CDR3 contains 15 residues. The CDR3 DNA sequence: TGTGCCAGCAGCTTATTAGCGGGGGATAAAAACATTCAGTACTTC. It encodes CASSLLAGDKNIQYF.

This chain uses TRBV7-9 with TRBJ2-2, with D perhaps TRBD2 (6 bases). The CDR3 runs 14 residues. Trimming took off 11 bases at V and 5 bases at J, with 18 bases between the two ends. CDR1 is SEHNR and CDR2 is FQNEAQ in the germline V gene (reference sequence). The CDR3 coding sequence is TGTGCCGGCGGTCCGGGAGTGGGGACCGGGGAGCTGTTTTTT. Protein: CAGGPGVGTGELFF.

J is TRBJ1-5 and V is TRBV5-6; D is unresolved. This CDR3 region has 15 residues. V was pared by 0 bases and J by 0 bases, with 7 bases between. In germline, CDR1 is SGHDT, CDR2 YYEEEE. Here the CDR3 DNA reads TGTGCCAGCAGCTTGGGGCCGAATAGCAATCAGCCCCAGCATTTT. Amino acids: CASSLGPNSNQPQHF.

V is TRBV6-5 and J is TRBJ1-6, with TRBD1 matching over 7 bases. There are 15 residues in the CDR3. CDR1 is MNHEY, CDR2 SVGAGI, per germline. J was trimmed by 8 bases and V by 6 bases; bases with no gene match: 10. CDR3 residues: CASRRGQTSYSPLHF. The CDR3 DNA sequence: TGTGCCAGCAGGAGGGGACAGACCTCTTATTCACCCCTCCACTTT.

The rearrangement uses TRBV21-1 and TRBJ2-7; the table gives TRBD1 as D, unverified against the DNA. TRBV21-1 is tagged as a pseudogene. The CDR3 contains 13 residues. CDR3 loop: CASRQGATYEQYF. CDR3 bases: TGTGCCAGTAGACAGGGGGCCACCTACGAGCAGTACTTC.

This rearrangement joins TRBV18 to TRBJ1-4; D call uncertain. V was clipped by 3 bases and J by 7 bases, with 12 bases between them. CDR3 size: 14 residues. Looked up from germline, CDR1 is KGHSH and CDR2 is LQKENI. The CDR3 loop is CASSPRRVSEKLFF. The CDR3 nucleotides are TGTGCCAGCTCACCGCGGCGGGTTTCTGAAAAACTGTTTTTT.

The rearrangement uses TRBV29-1 and TRBJ2-1; possible D gene TRBD1, 5 bases. Trimming took 7 bases from V and 3 from J, leaving 16 bases between them. Germline V lookup: CDR1 SQVTM, CDR2 ANQGSEA. The CDR3 length is 14 residues. The CDR3 DNA is TGCAGCGGGTGTAGGGGTTCCCTCTACAATGAGCAGTTCTTC. As protein: CSGCRGSLYNEQFF.

The J gene is TRBJ2-5, the V gene TRBV6-2 or TRBV6-3, with TRBD2 identical over 15 bases. Germline loops: CDR1 MNHEY, CDR2 SVGEGT. The CDR3 loop spans 17 amino acids. The V and J ends lost 2 bases and 6 bases, in that order; junction bases with no gene match: 7. For the CDR3, the DNA is TGTGCCAGCAGTTACGGGACTAGCGGGAGGACTTTAAAGACCCAGTACTTC. It yields the protein CASSYGTSGRTLKTQYF.

The genes are TRBV6-5 and TRBJ1-5, with 8 bases matching TRBD1. Per germline, CDR1 MNHEY and CDR2 SVGAGI. Losses at the gene ends were 9 bases for V and 2 bases for J; bases not matched to a gene: 3. CDR3 size: 13 residues. The CDR3 nucleotides read TGTGCCAGTCAGGGGGCTCGCAATCAGCCCCAGCATTTT. As protein: CASQGARNQPQHF.

The CDR3 DNA is TGTGCCAGCAGTGAGAGAGGATCTGGAAACACCATATATTTT. Protein: CASSERGSGNTIYF. This chain links TRBV2 with TRBJ1-3; D is uncertain. Germline-derived CDR1 and CDR2 are SNHLY and FYNNEI. Deletions cut 3 bases from V and 1 base from J, with 7 bases between. The length of the CDR3 is 14 residues.

V and J are TRBV2 and TRBJ1-1, with 7 bases aligning to TRBD1. CDR1 is SNHLY and CDR2 is FYNNEI in the germline V gene. V lost 2 bases and J lost 4; bases outside the gene matches: 7. CDR3 length: 15 amino acids. For the CDR3, the DNA is TGTGCCAGCAGTGAAATAGAAGGGGGCTTCACTGAAGCTTTCTTT. Encoded protein: CASSEIEGGFTEAFF.

J is TRBJ1-5 and V is TRBV29-1; the D gene is possibly TRBD1 (5 bases). V lost 3 bases, J lost 3 bases, and 21 bases lay in between. Germline V CDR1 and CDR2: SQVTM, ANQGSEA. The CDR3 is 17 residues long. The CDR3, as DNA: TGCAGCGTTGACCGAGACACAAAAGGGGCCCACAATCAGCCCCAGCATTTT. Its translation: CSVDRDTKGAHNQPQHF.

The rearrangement links TRBV5-1 to TRBJ1-4, with D uncertain. CDR1 is SGHRS, CDR2 YFSETQ, per germline. Trimming removed 4 bases at V and 7 bases at J, with 20 bases between. The CDR3 consists of 16 residues. CDR3 bases: TGCGCCAGCAGCCAGTCCCCCCCCGGGAACGGTGAAAAACTGTTTTTT. As protein: CASSQSPPGNGEKLFF.

DNA of the CDR3: TGTGCCAGCAGCCCCGGTATTACCATATACTATGGCTACACCTTC. Its protein is CASSPGITIYYGYTF. The chain is built from TRBV7-9 and TRBJ1-2; D is undetermined. Germline CDR1 SEHNR, CDR2 FQNEAQ (reference sequence). This CDR3 has 15 residues. Trimming cost V 5 bases and J 3 bases, with 16 bases left between them.

The V call is TRBV28, the J call TRBJ2-2, with D maybe TRBD2 (6 bases). The CDR3 consists of 14 residues. The V and J ends lost 3 bases and 6 bases respectively, with 11 bases between them. Germline CDR1 and CDR2: MDHEN and SYDVKM. CDR3 protein: CASSFSGEAGELFF. The DNA of the CDR3 is TGTGCCAGCAGTTTTTCTGGGGAGGCCGGGGAGCTGTTTTTT.

This rearrangement joins TRBV5-5 to TRBJ2-5; D might be TRBD2 (6 bases). This CDR3 is 14 amino acids long. Trimming removed 0 bases from V and 5 bases from J, with 11 bases in between. In germline, CDR1 is SGHKS, CDR2 YYEKEE (reference sequence). The CDR3 nucleotides are TGTGCCAGCAGCTTGGCGGGGGTGGACGAGACCCAGTACTTC. This sequence encodes CASSLAGVDETQYF. Full variable domain (rest looked up from reference TRBV5-5 and TRBJ2-5): DAGVTQSPTHLIKTRGQQVTLRCSPISGHKSVSWYQQVLGQGPQFIFQYYEKEERGRGNFPDRFSARQFPNYSSELNVNALLLGDSALYLCASSLAGVDETQYFGPGTRLLVL.

The gene calls are TRBV28 and TRBJ2-7, with D perhaps TRBD2 (5 bases). There are 14 residues in the CDR3. Germline values: CDR1 MDHEN, CDR2 SYDVKM. The germline V and J ends were trimmed by 6 bases and 1 base, with 13 bases remaining between them. The CDR3 loop is CASSPGRGSYEQYF. The CDR3 coding sequence is TGTGCCAGCAGCCCCGGACGGGGTTCCTACGAGCAGTACTTC.

This clone was seen only once. This chain connects TRBV5-5 to TRBJ2-7; the match to TRBD1 covers 8 bases. This CDR3 comprises 14 residues. CDR1 SGHKS and CDR2 YYEKEE come from the germline V gene (reference sequence). J was trimmed by 1 base and V by 4 bases; bases with no gene match: 4. CDR3 sequence: CASSGGQASYEQYF. In DNA, the CDR3 is TGTGCCAGCAGCGGGGGACAGGCGTCCTACGAGCAGTACTTC.

The V gene is TRBV28, the J gene TRBJ1-5; D is ambiguous. V was pared by 5 bases and J by 5 bases, with 10 bases between. Germline CDR1 reads MDHEN; CDR2 reads SYDVKM. The CDR3 is 13 residues long. For the CDR3, the DNA is TGTGCCAGCAGTCCCCCCCGCGATCAGCCCCAGCATTTT. Its translation is CASSPPRDQPQHF. Variable domain in full (rest from reference TRBV28 and TRBJ1-5): DVKVTQSSRYLVKRTGEKVFLECVQDMDHENMFWYRQDPGLGLRLIYFSYDVKMKEKGDIPEGYSVSREKKERFSLILESASTNQTSMYLCASSPPRDQPQHFGDGTRLSIL.

The chain employs TRBV4-1 and TRBJ2-7, with 11 bases aligning to TRBD2. Per germline, CDR1 MGHRA and CDR2 YSYEKL. The CDR3 is 15 residues long. The junction had 3 bases not matched to a gene; V was cut back by 4 bases and J by 1 base. This CDR3 reads CASSRGTSGSYEQYF. CDR3 sequence (DNA): TGCGCCAGCAGCCGAGGGACTAGCGGATCCTACGAGCAGTACTTC.

V gene TRBV3-1 (or the pseudogene TRBV3-2) combines with J gene TRBJ1-4, with D tentatively TRBD1 (6 bases). This CDR3 region has 14 residues. The V gene lost 4 bases and the J gene lost 8 bases, with 14 bases spanning the gap. CDR1 LGHDT and CDR2 YNNKEL come from the germline V gene (reference sequence). CDR3 residues: CASSRGQLREKLFF. CDR3 in DNA: TGTGCCAGCAGCCGTGGACAGTTACGAGAAAAACTGTTTTTT.